This T cell receptor (beta chain) was retrieved from a study of blood T cell repertoires in COVID-19. Study-wide context: PBMCs, B-cell-depleted T cells, or T cells provided the cDNA or gDNA that made up the material.

This CDR3 comprises 12 residues. Germline V gene data show CDR1 as SQVTM and CDR2 as ANQGSEA. Trimming cost V 3 bases and J 5 bases; bases outside gene matches: 3. Using immunoSEQ multiplex PCR, the repertoire was profiled, and TCRdb retains in-frame clones only, with some absent. The sample consists of about 190,000 clones, roughly 90% of them appearing once. This sequence joins TRBV29-1 and TRBJ2-5; 7 nucleotides align to TRBD2. The source is a man aged 50 to 60 with acute or convalescent COVID-19. Input material: peripheral blood. The CDR3 DNA follows: TGCAGCGTTGATGAGGGAGGGGAGACCCAGTACTTC. Its protein product is CSVDEGGETQYF.